This T cell receptor beta chain stems from a study of control samples from healthy donors and cancer patients. Trimming took 2 bases from V and 2 from J, leaving 9 bases between them. The CDR3 is 14 residues long. CDR1 is MNHNS, CDR2 SASEGT, per germline. The data were produced by immunoSEQ multiplex PCR, yet TCRdb's version contains in-frame clones alone and is incomplete. The profile shows 130,000 or so clones, about 95% of them singletons. The genes are TRBV6-1 and TRBJ1-1, with a weak D call TRBD1 (5 bases). The sequenced sample was PBMCs. The receptor was isolated from a man aged 55-75 years with colorectal cancer. CDR3 nucleotides: TGTGCCAGCAGTGAACAGGGATTAAACACTGAAGCTTTCTTT. Protein sequence: CASSEQGLNTEAFF.